The T cell receptor beta chain described here comes from a study of T cells in Graves' hyperthyroidism and ophthalmopathy. Notes on the study in general: Ophthalmopathy was predicted by the model a median of roughly 6.6 months ahead of onset. Researchers found most expanded thyroid clonotypes above 0.001 in blood as well.

Unmatched junction bases numbered 3, after V lost 1 base and J lost 2 bases. Germline lookup yields CDR1 MGHRA and CDR2 YSYEKL. This CDR3 comprises 16 residues. Patients were excluded for uncontrolled infection, other autoimmune disease, pregnancy or lactation. Based on clinical symptoms, serum thyroxine and TRAb, thyroid ultrasound and orbital computed tomography, diagnoses were reached. Comment on this clonotype: Its target is not known.

Amplified regions were TCR beta CDR3 sequences from RNA transcripts. Researchers ran a first-round RT-PCR on the TCR CDR3 using the HTBI primer set. TCRdb re-called the multiplex PCR reads through MiXCR, storing one row per CDR3 protein. The profile covers under 400,000 distinct CDR3 sequences, with roughly 15% appearing a single time and approximately 19% taken by the ten largest. The chain uses TRBV4-1 and TRBJ1-1; 11 nucleotides match TRBD1. Sequencing used blood. The receptor's source is a woman aged 60 to 75 with Graves' ophthalmopathy. This CDR3 reads CASSQADRGHNTEAFF. Written as DNA, the CDR3 is TGCGCCAGCAGCCAAGCGGACAGGGGGCATAACACTGAAGCTTTCTTT.